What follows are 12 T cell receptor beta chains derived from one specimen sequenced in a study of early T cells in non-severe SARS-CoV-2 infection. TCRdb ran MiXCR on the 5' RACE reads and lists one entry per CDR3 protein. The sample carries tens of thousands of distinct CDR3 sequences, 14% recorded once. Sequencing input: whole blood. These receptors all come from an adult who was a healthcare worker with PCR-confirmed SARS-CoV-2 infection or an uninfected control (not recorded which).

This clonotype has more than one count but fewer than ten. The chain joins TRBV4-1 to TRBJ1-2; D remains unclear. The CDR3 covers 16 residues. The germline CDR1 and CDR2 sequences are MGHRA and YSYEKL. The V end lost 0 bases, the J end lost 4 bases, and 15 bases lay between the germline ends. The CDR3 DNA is TGCGCCAGCAGCCAAGATACCCTTTATAGCGGCTATGGCTACACCTTC. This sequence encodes CASSQDTLYSGYGYTF.

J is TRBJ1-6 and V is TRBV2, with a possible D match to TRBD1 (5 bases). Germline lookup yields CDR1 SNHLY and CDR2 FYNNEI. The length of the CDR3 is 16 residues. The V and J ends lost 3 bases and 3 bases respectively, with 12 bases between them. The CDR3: CASSDRDPNYNSPLHF. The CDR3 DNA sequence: TGTGCCAGCAGTGACAGGGACCCCAACTATAATTCACCCCTCCACTTT.

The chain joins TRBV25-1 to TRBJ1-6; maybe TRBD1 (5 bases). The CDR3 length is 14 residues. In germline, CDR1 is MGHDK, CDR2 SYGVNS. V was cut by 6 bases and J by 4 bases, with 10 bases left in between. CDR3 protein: CASRPGLYNSPLHF. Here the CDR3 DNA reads TGTGCCAGCAGGCCGGGACTGTATAATTCACCCCTCCACTTT.

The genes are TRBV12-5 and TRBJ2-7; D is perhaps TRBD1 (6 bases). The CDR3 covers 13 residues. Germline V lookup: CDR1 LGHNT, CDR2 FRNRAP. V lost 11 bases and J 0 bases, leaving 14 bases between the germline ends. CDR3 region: CASQGIPSYEQYF. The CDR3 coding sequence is TGTGCTTCACAGGGTATCCCCTCCTACGAGCAGTACTTC.

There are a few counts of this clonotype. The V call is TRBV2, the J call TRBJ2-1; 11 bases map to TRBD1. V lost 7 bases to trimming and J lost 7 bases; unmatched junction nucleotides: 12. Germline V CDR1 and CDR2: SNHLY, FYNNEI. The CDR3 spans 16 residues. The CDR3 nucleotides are TGTGCCAGCATGGGTGACCGGGACAGGGGGACAAATGAGCAGTTCTTC. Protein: CASMGDRDRGTNEQFF.

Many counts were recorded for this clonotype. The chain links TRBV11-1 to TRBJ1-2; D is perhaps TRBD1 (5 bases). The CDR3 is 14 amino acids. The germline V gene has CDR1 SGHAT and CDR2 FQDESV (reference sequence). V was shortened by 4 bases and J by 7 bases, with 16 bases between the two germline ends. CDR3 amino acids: CASSSNPGRSGYTF. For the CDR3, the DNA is TGTGCCAGCAGCTCCAACCCGGGGCGGAGTGGCTACACCTTC.

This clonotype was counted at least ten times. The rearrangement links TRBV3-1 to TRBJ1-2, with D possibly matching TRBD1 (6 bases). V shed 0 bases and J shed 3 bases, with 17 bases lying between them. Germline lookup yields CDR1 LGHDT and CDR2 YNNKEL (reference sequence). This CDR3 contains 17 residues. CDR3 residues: CASSQERQGYNDYGYTF. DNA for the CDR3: TGTGCCAGCAGCCAAGAGCGCCAGGGGTATAACGACTATGGCTACACCTTC.

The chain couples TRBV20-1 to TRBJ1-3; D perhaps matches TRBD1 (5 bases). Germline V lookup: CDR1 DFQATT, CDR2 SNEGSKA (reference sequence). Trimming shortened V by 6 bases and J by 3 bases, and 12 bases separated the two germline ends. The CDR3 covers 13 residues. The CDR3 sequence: CSADGQGGNTIYF. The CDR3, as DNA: TGCAGTGCAGACGGGCAGGGTGGAAACACCATATATTTT.

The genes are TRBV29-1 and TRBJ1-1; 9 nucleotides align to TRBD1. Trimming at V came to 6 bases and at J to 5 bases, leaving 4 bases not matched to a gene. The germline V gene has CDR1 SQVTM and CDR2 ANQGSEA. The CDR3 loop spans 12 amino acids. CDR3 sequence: CSVGQGRTEAFF. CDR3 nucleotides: TGCAGCGTAGGACAGGGGAGGACTGAAGCTTTCTTT.

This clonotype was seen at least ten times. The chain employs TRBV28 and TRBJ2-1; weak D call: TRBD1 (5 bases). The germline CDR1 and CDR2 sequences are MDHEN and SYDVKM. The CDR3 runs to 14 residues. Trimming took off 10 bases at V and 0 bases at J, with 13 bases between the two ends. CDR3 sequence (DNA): TGTGCCATAAGGCAGGGCAGCTCCTACAATGAGCAGTTCTTC. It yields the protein CAIRQGSSYNEQFF.

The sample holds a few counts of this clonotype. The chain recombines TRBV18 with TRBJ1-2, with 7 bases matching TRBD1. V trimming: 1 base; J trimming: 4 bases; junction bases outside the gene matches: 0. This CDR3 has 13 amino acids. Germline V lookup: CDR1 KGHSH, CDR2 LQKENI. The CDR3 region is CASSPQGAYGYTF. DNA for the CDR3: TGTGCCAGCTCACCACAGGGGGCCTATGGCTACACCTTC.

The CDR3 protein is CSALTYRIRYTDTQYF. The CDR3, as DNA: TGCAGTGCTCTAACCTACAGGATTCGATACACAGATACGCAGTATTTT. The J gene is TRBJ2-3, the V gene TRBV20-1; maybe TRBD1 (5 bases). The CDR3 is made up of 16 amino acids. Germline CDR1 DFQATT, CDR2 SNEGSKA (reference sequence). V was trimmed by 5 bases and J by 2 bases, leaving 20 bases between them.